The source of this TCR beta chain is a study of blood T cells in healthy people across ages. Then a second PCR, running about 6 to 12 cycles, was carried out with a sample-barcoded 5' primer and a J-beta primer mix. TCRdb re-derived calls from the 5' RACE reads in MiXCR, one entry per CDR3 protein. Of about 1.6 million distinct CDR3 sequences in the sample, 30% to 40% were seen once. This clonotype was picked up a small number of times. V shed 7 bases and J 2 bases; nucleotides not matched to a gene: 9. Looked up from germline, CDR1 is SNHLY and CDR2 is FYNNEI. The CDR3 spans 15 residues. The chain uses TRBV2 and TRBJ2-3; 7 nucleotides match TRBD1. The specimen sequenced was blood. This TCR came from a woman aged 30 to 39 in good health. The CDR3 protein is CASNLRGPSTDTQYF. As DNA, the CDR3 is TGTGCCAGCAATTTAAGGGGGCCCTCCACAGATACGCAGTATTTT.